What follows are 30 T cell receptor beta chains derived from one specimen sequenced in a study of cytomegalovirus exposure and HLA in healthy donors. Researchers ran the PCR with 60 Vbeta and 13 Jbeta primers. The protocol was immunoSEQ multiplex PCR, while the TCRdb copy is restricted to in-frame clones and leaves out a portion. The data include 180,000 or so clones; the top ten clones carry 0.65% to 0.75%. Sequencing was carried out using PBMCs. These receptors all stem from a boy between 10 and 17 years old in good health and CMV-seronegative.

V usage is TRBV4-1 and J usage is TRBJ2-5; 9 bases fit TRBD2. From germline, CDR1 is MGHRA and CDR2 YSYEKL. This CDR3 contains 14 residues. With V trimmed by 0 bases and J by 13 bases, 9 bases remained unmatched. The CDR3 sequence: CASSQDALAGRAYF. Here the CDR3 DNA reads TGCGCCAGCAGCCAAGATGCGCTAGCGGGGAGGGCGTACTTC.

V gene TRBV2 combines with J gene TRBJ2-7; TRBD1 matches 8 bases. Germline loops: CDR1 SNHLY, CDR2 FYNNEI. Unmatched junction bases numbered 1, after V lost 7 bases and J lost 2 bases. CDR3 size: 12 residues. The CDR3, as DNA: TGTGCCAGCAAGGACAGGGCCTACGAGCAGTACTTC. It translates to CASKDRAYEQYF.

The rearrangement joins TRBV7-9 to TRBJ2-7; TRBD1 is a possible D gene (6 bases). The CDR3 length is 15 residues. The germline CDR1 and CDR2 sequences are SEHNR and FQNEAQ (reference sequence). Trimming took off 5 bases at V and 2 bases at J, with 16 bases between the two ends. The CDR3 protein is CASSPRGQGTYEQYF. The CDR3 nucleotides read TGTGCCAGCAGCCCCCGAGGTCAGGGGACCTACGAGCAGTACTTC.

The rearrangement uses TRBV4-2 and TRBJ1-5; unclear D gene. The V end lost 0 bases, the J end lost 3 bases, and 6 bases lay between the germline ends. Germline V gene sequence: CDR1 LGHNA, CDR2 YNFKEQ. The CDR3 consists of 14 residues. This CDR3 reads CASSQDIDNQPQHF. The CDR3 nucleotides read TGTGCCAGCAGCCAAGATATAGACAATCAGCCCCAGCATTTT.

This chain uses TRBV5-6 with TRBJ2-5; 10 nucleotides align to TRBD1. The DNA end is a closer match to TRBJ2-7, so the J assignment may be wrong. From germline, CDR1 is SGHDT and CDR2 YYEEEE. CDR3 size: 14 residues. The CDR3 spells CASSWWDRGYEQYF. In nucleotides, the CDR3 is TGTGCCAGCAGCTGGTGGGACAGGGGCTACGAGCAGTACTTC.

V is TRBV4-3 and J is TRBJ2-2; D may be TRBD1 (5 bases). The V and J ends lost 0 bases and 5 bases respectively, with 7 bases between them. CDR1 LGHNA and CDR2 YSLEER come from the germline V gene. The CDR3 contains 14 residues. The CDR3 DNA sequence: TGCGCCAGCAGCCAAGAAGGGGTAACCGGGGAGCTGTTTTTT. Its translation is CASSQEGVTGELFF.

V and J are TRBV9 and TRBJ1-2; tentatively, D is TRBD1 (5 bases). Germline V gives CDR1 SGDLS, CDR2 YYNGEE. The length of the CDR3 is 11 residues. Trimming pared 6 bases from V and 8 bases from J, leaving 11 bases between. The CDR3 region is CASNGGEGYTF. The DNA for the CDR3 is TGTGCCAGCAACGGAGGGGAAGGCTACACCTTC. The whole variable domain, filled in from reference TRBV9 and TRBJ1-2, reads DSGVTQTPKHLITATGQRVTLRCSPRSGDLSVYWYQQSLDQGLQFLIQYYNGEERAKGNILERFSAQQFPDLHSELNLSSLELGDSALYFCASNGGEGYTFGSGTRLTVV.

The rearrangement links TRBV19 to TRBJ2-2, with D possibly TRBD2 on 6 matching bases. Per germline, CDR1 LNHDA and CDR2 SQIVND (reference sequence). Trimming shortened V by 5 bases and J by 5 bases, and 15 bases separated the two germline ends. The CDR3 consists of 15 residues. CDR3 in DNA: TGTGCCAGTAGTGGCCGGGACTCATCTACCGGGGAGCTGTTTTTT. This translates into CASSGRDSSTGELFF. Combining the CDR3 with reference TRBV19 and TRBJ2-2 gives the whole variable domain DGGITQSPKYLFRKEGQNVTLSCEQNLNHDAMYWYRQDPGQGLRLIYYSQIVNDFQKGDIAEGYSVSREKKESFPLTVTSAQKNPTAFYLCASSGRDSSTGELFFGEGSRLTVL.

The chain joins TRBV7-9 to TRBJ1-2; D uncertain. In germline, CDR1 is SEHNR, CDR2 FQNEAQ (reference sequence). The V end lost 3 bases, the J end lost 8 bases, and 10 bases lay between the germline ends. The CDR3 contains 12 residues. In DNA, the CDR3 is TGTGCCAGCAGCTTCGGGGAGCAAGGCTACACCTTC. It encodes CASSFGEQGYTF.

V gene TRBV7-2 combines with J gene TRBJ2-1; TRBD2 matches at 8 bases. With V trimmed by 4 bases and J by 14 bases, 10 bases remained unmatched. This CDR3 region has 13 residues. Germline values: CDR1 SGHTA, CDR2 FQGNSA. The CDR3: CASSSQVRGGEFF. The CDR3 DNA sequence: TGTGCCAGCAGCTCCCAGGTTCGGGGGGGGGAGTTCTTC.

J is TRBJ2-5 and V is TRBV29-1; TRBD2 agrees at 7 bases. The CDR3 runs 13 residues. Germline V gene sequence: CDR1 SQVTM, CDR2 ANQGSEA. The ends lost 4 bases at V and 1 base at J; junction bases unmatched: 3. The CDR3 bases are TGCAGCGTTGGATCGGGGGGCCAAGAGACCCAGTACTTC. This gives the protein CSVGSGGQETQYF.

The chain recombines TRBV15 with TRBJ1-5; a possible D gene is TRBD1 (6 bases). The germline V gene has CDR1 LNHNV and CDR2 YYDKDF (reference sequence). CDR3 size: 14 residues. V was clipped by 9 bases and J by 5 bases, with 17 bases between them. The CDR3 bases are TGTGCCACTTCCACCAGGGGTCACGATCAGCCCCAGCATTTT. Protein product: CATSTRGHDQPQHF. Full variable domain (remainder filled in from reference TRBV15 and TRBJ1-5): DAMVIQNPRYQVTQFGKPVTLSCSQTLNHNVMYWYQQKSSQAPKLLFHYYDKDFNNEADTPDNFQSRRPNTSFCFLDIRSPGLGDTAMYLCATSTRGHDQPQHFGDGTRLSIL.

The chain combines TRBV6-1 with TRBJ1-1; weak D call: TRBD1 (5 bases). This CDR3 region has 11 residues. Trimming took 6 bases from V and 6 from J, leaving 8 bases between them. Germline CDR1 MNHNS, CDR2 SASEGT. The CDR3 is CASRVGAEAFF. Here the CDR3 DNA reads TGTGCCAGCAGAGTAGGGGCTGAAGCTTTCTTT.

The chain joins TRBV4-1 to TRBJ1-1; TRBD1 agrees at 11 bases. Unmatched junction bases numbered 9, after V lost 1 base and J lost 5 bases. Germline values: CDR1 MGHRA, CDR2 YSYEKL. This CDR3 is 17 amino acids long. CDR3 loop: CASSQGWDRGFSTEAFF. CDR3 in DNA: TGCGCCAGCAGCCAAGGTTGGGACAGGGGGTTCAGTACTGAAGCTTTCTTT.

V and J are TRBV13 and TRBJ1-4; D is perhaps TRBD1 (6 bases). Germline-derived CDR1 and CDR2 are PRHDT and FYEKMQ (reference sequence). The V end was cut by 5 bases, the J end by 6 bases, with 10 bases between. This CDR3 spans 13 amino acids. CDR3 loop: CASSARTDEKLFF. CDR3 nucleotide sequence: TGTGCCAGCAGCGCCCGGACAGATGAAAAACTGTTTTTT.

CDR3: CASTTDGGGADTQYF. The CDR3 DNA sequence: TGCGCCAGCACCACGGACGGGGGGGGTGCAGATACGCAGTATTTT. The chain is built from TRBV4-1 and TRBJ2-3; 8 bases are a match to TRBD2. This CDR3 is 15 amino acids long. V dropped 7 bases and J dropped 4; count of bases not matched to a gene: 10. Per germline, CDR1 MGHRA and CDR2 YSYEKL.

CDR3 sequence: CASNPGINTGELFF. The CDR3 DNA sequence: TGTGCCAGCAACCCCGGGATTAACACCGGGGAGCTGTTTTTT. V usage is TRBV11-2 and J usage is TRBJ2-2, with D tentatively TRBD2 (5 bases). Germline-derived CDR1 and CDR2 are SGHAT and FQNNGV. The length of the CDR3 is 14 residues. Trimming took 7 bases from V and 2 from J, leaving 11 bases between them.

This chain joins TRBV18 and TRBJ2-5, with D perhaps matching TRBD1 (6 bases). This CDR3 has 14 amino acids. The germline CDR1 and CDR2 sequences are KGHSH and LQKENI. Between the trimmed V and J ends, which lost 9 bases and 1 base, there was a span of 15 bases. CDR3 residues: CASRHLGGQETQYF. CDR3 coding DNA: TGTGCCAGTCGCCACCTAGGGGGCCAAGAGACCCAGTACTTC.

The rearrangement links TRBV11-3 to TRBJ1-1; D is undetermined. The germline V and J ends were trimmed by 5 bases and 1 base, with 5 bases remaining between them. Germline CDR1 and CDR2: SGHNT and YENEEA. The length of the CDR3 is 12 residues. CDR3 amino acids: CASSLRNTEAFF. CDR3 coding DNA: TGTGCCAGCAGCCTCCGGAACACTGAAGCTTTCTTT.

The chain couples TRBV2 to TRBJ2-4; 8 nucleotides line up with TRBD1. The V gene's germline CDR1 is SNHLY and CDR2 FYNNEI. With V trimmed by 3 bases and J by 0 bases, 13 bases remained unmatched. This CDR3 has 19 amino acids. CDR3 loop: CASSDGGQGIPLAKNIQYF. CDR3 bases: TGTGCCAGCAGTGATGGAGGACAGGGAATTCCCCTAGCCAAAAACATTCAGTACTTC. Drawing the rest from reference TRBV2 and TRBJ2-4, the complete variable domain is EPEVTQTPSHQVTQMGQEVILRCVPISNHLYFYWYRQILGQKVEFLVSFYNNEISEKSEIFDDQFSVERPDGSNFTLKIRSTKLEDSAMYFCASSDGGQGIPLAKNIQYFGAGTRLSVL.

The chain joins TRBV6-4 to TRBJ1-1; maybe TRBD1 (5 bases). The CDR3 is made up of 15 amino acids. Looked up from germline, CDR1 is MRHNA and CDR2 is SNTAGT. V shed 6 bases and J shed 0 bases, with 14 bases lying between them. For the CDR3, the DNA is TGTGCCAGCAGGCCTATTGGGGCCATGAACACTGAAGCTTTCTTT. Encoded protein: CASRPIGAMNTEAFF.

Details on this clone: Sequence at one end of the junction differs from germline and may be a read error. This chain links TRBV7-7 with TRBJ2-5; 10 bases are a match to TRBD1. The germline CDR1 and CDR2 sequences are SSHAT and FNYEAQ (reference sequence). This CDR3 region has 16 residues. The CDR3, as DNA: TGTGCTAGCAGTGACCGACAGGGGGCGCCCCGGGAGACCCAGTACTTC. It codes for CASSDRQGAPRETQYF.

The V and J genes are TRBV30 and TRBJ2-2; maybe TRBD2 (6 bases). Trimming took off 4 bases at V and 6 bases at J, with 6 bases between the two ends. This CDR3 has 11 amino acids. Germline V gene data show CDR1 as GTSNPN and CDR2 as SVGIG (reference sequence). The CDR3, as DNA: TGTGCCTGGACGGGGGCCGGGGAGCTGTTTTTT. It codes for CAWTGAGELFF. The full variable domain, its missing parts supplied by reference TRBV30 and TRBJ2-2, is SQTIHQWPATLVQPVGSPLSLECTVEGTSNPNLYWYRQAAGRGLQLLFYSVGIGQISSEVPQNLSASRPQDRQFILSSKKLLLSDSGFYLCAWTGAGELFFGEGSRLTVL.

About this clone: Different DNA sequences within this sample yield the same CDR3. This chain connects TRBV5-1 to TRBJ2-7; 9 bases align to TRBD1. Germline CDR1 SGHRS, CDR2 YFSETQ. This CDR3 comprises 15 residues. Trimming removed 1 base from V and 1 base from J; junction bases left unmatched: 3. The CDR3 DNA reads as TGCGCCAGCAGCTTGACCGGGACAGGGTCCTACGAGCAGTACTTC. It yields the protein CASSLTGTGSYEQYF.

V is TRBV14 and J is TRBJ2-2; D gene ambiguous. The length of the CDR3 is 14 residues. Germline CDR1 and CDR2: SGHDN and FVKESK. V gave up 1 base and J gave up 4 bases, with 7 bases separating them. CDR3 nucleotides: TGTGCCAGCAGCCAAGGGCCAGGCACCGGGGAGCTGTTTTTT. Protein sequence: CASSQGPGTGELFF.

The chain joins TRBV4-2 to TRBJ1-4; no definite D call. This CDR3 is built from 15 residues. The germline gives CDR1 LGHNA, CDR2 YNFKEQ. V shed 4 bases and J shed 4 bases, with 13 bases lying between them. CDR3 sequence reads: CASSPRVRSNEKLFF. CDR3 bases: TGTGCCAGCAGCCCGAGGGTCCGGAGTAATGAAAAACTGTTTTTT.

The chain uses TRBV19 and TRBJ1-5, with D tentatively TRBD1 (5 bases). The germline V gene has CDR1 LNHDA and CDR2 SQIVND (reference sequence). The CDR3 covers 15 residues. Trimming pared 3 bases from V and 0 bases from J, leaving 9 bases between. As DNA, the CDR3 is TGTGCCAGTAGTATGACAGAATATAGCAATCAGCCCCAGCATTTT. Translation gives CASSMTEYSNQPQHF.

The chain has TRBV15 and TRBJ2-7, with unresolved D. The CDR3 has 15 residues. V lost 0 bases, J lost 2 bases, and 11 bases lay in between. In germline, CDR1 is LNHNV, CDR2 YYDKDF (reference sequence). The CDR3 nucleotides read TGTGCCACCAGCAGAGATCCAGGCGTCGCCTACGAGCAGTACTTC. Residues: CATSRDPGVAYEQYF.

The chain is built from TRBV7-2 and TRBJ2-4, with D maybe TRBD2 (6 bases). CDR1 is SGHTA, CDR2 FQGNSA, per germline. Trimming took 5 bases from V and 8 from J, leaving 25 bases between them. This CDR3 spans 17 amino acids. The CDR3 loop is CASSPGVRGGGVDIQYF. Written as DNA, the CDR3 is TGTGCCAGCAGCCCAGGAGTTCGGGGCGGAGGGGTAGACATTCAGTACTTC.

CDR3 amino acids: CATSVRTGGRTDTQYF. The DNA for the CDR3 is TGTGCCACCAGCGTCCGGACAGGGGGCCGCACAGATACGCAGTATTTT. The chain recombines TRBV15 with TRBJ2-3; TRBD1 matches 11 bases. V shed 5 bases and J 1 base; nucleotides not matched to a gene: 5. CDR3 length: 16 amino acids. CDR1 is LNHNV and CDR2 is YYDKDF in the germline V gene (reference sequence).